This T cell receptor beta chain emerged from a study of blood T cell repertoires in COVID-19. Study-level information: The United States, Italy and Spain supplied acute and convalescent COVID-19 samples.

This CDR3 comprises 15 residues. The germline V and J ends were trimmed by 0 bases and 6 bases, with 11 bases remaining between them. Germline V lookup: CDR1 MDHEN, CDR2 SYDVKM. Some clones are missing from TCRdb's copy, which holds only in-frame ones; the method was immunoSEQ multiplex PCR. The repertoire holds 250,000 to 350,000 clones, with roughly 90% as singletons. The TCR sequence derives from a woman aged 55-70 years with acute or convalescent COVID-19. This chain connects TRBV28 to TRBJ2-2, with D possibly TRBD1 on 6 matching bases. The sequenced sample was peripheral blood. The DNA of the CDR3 is TGTGCCAGCAGTTTATGGGGGGCCACCCCCGGGGAGCTGTTTTTT. It codes for CASSLWGATPGELFF.